The 9 T cell receptor beta chains listed next were all sequenced from one sample in a study of cytomegalovirus exposure and HLA in healthy donors. Primers: 60 Vbeta forward and 13 Jbeta reverse. Assay used: immunoSEQ multiplex PCR; TCRdb lists only in-frame clones, some missing. In the table there are approximately 160,000 clones, approximately 80% of which are singletons. Sequences were obtained from PBMCs. Every receptor here comes from a man in his late teens or twenties in good health and CMV-seronegative.

This clone was seen a single time. This CDR3 reads CASSKRGASTSYEQYF. The CDR3 DNA follows: TGTGCCAGCAGCAAGCGTGGGGCTTCGACATCCTACGAGCAGTACTTC. The J gene is TRBJ2-7, the V gene TRBV5-5; tentatively, D is TRBD1 (5 bases). This CDR3 comprises 16 residues. Trimming removed 4 bases from V and 1 base from J, with 18 bases in between. From germline, CDR1 is SGHKS and CDR2 YYEKEE (reference sequence).

The CDR3 here is CASSFRGLKSSRYEQYF. The CDR3 region has the DNA TGTGCCAGCAGTTTTCGGGGTCTCAAGTCTAGCAGATACGAGCAGTACTTC. This chain links TRBV28 with TRBJ2-7, with a weak D call TRBD2 (5 bases). There are 17 residues in the CDR3. Looked up from germline, CDR1 is MDHEN and CDR2 is SYDVKM. V was clipped by 3 bases and J by 4 bases, with 22 bases between them.

The chain uses TRBV4-1 and TRBJ2-1; 7 bases agree with TRBD1. The CDR3 consists of 16 residues. Trimming at V came to 0 bases and at J to 6 bases, leaving 8 bases not matched to a gene. The V gene's germline CDR1 is MGHRA and CDR2 YSYEKL. CDR3 DNA sequence: TGCGCCAGCAGCCAAGATGGGACAGTAAGCCGCAATGAGCAGTTCTTC. Translation gives CASSQDGTVSRNEQFF.

The chain recombines TRBV19 with TRBJ2-7; tentative D call: TRBD1 (7 bases). The CDR3 loop spans 17 amino acids. V was clipped by 4 bases and J by 1 base, with 20 bases between them. Germline CDR1 and CDR2: LNHDA and SQIVND (reference sequence). DNA for the CDR3: TGTGCCAGTAGTAAACACGTCCTCAGGGGGGATTCCTACGAGCAGTACTTC. This sequence encodes CASSKHVLRGDSYEQYF. The variable domain in full, with the rest retrieved from reference TRBV19 and TRBJ2-7, is DGGITQSPKYLFRKEGQNVTLSCEQNLNHDAMYWYRQDPGQGLRLIYYSQIVNDFQKGDIAEGYSVSREKKESFPLTVTSAQKNPTAFYLCASSKHVLRGDSYEQYFGPGTRLTVT.

The rearrangement joins TRBV2 to TRBJ1-2; TRBD1 matches 9 bases. V dropped 6 bases and J dropped 7; count of bases not matched to a gene: 0. This CDR3 comprises 11 residues. Looked up from germline, CDR1 is SNHLY and CDR2 is FYNNEI. The CDR3 loop is CASRDRGGYTF. The CDR3 coding sequence is TGTGCCAGCAGGGACAGGGGTGGCTACACCTTC.

CDR3 amino acids: CASSCGAPQETQYF. CDR3 DNA: TGTGCCAGCAGTTGCGGGGCCCCGCAAGAGACCCAGTACTTC. The rearrangement links TRBV6-5 to TRBJ2-5, with TRBD2 as a possible D gene (6 bases). The CDR3 totals 14 residues. Looked up from germline, CDR1 is MNHEY and CDR2 is SVGAGI. V lost 4 bases and J lost 2, with 11 bases in between.

This sequence joins TRBV25-1 and TRBJ1-1; perhaps TRBD1 as D (6 bases). Germline assignment: CDR1 MGHDK and CDR2 SYGVNS. With 5 bases removed from V and 7 bases from J, the gap between germline ends came to 14 bases. The CDR3 runs 13 residues. The CDR3 reads CASSFGQTDEAFF. In DNA, the CDR3 is TGTGCCAGCAGTTTTGGACAGACAGATGAAGCTTTCTTT.

V gene TRBV5-8 combines with J gene TRBJ2-6; TRBD2 might be the D (6 bases). This CDR3 region has 16 residues. CDR1 SGHTS and CDR2 YDEGEE come from the germline V gene. V lost 1 base to trimming and J lost 1 base, with 9 bases between them. CDR3 protein: CASSLYGGSGANVLTF. CDR3 DNA: TGTGCCAGCAGCTTGTATGGAGGGTCTGGGGCCAACGTCCTGACTTTC.

This sequence joins TRBV7-2 and TRBJ1-3, with a tentative D call TRBD1 (6 bases). V was pared by 1 base and J by 0 bases, with 10 bases between. This CDR3 is 16 amino acids long. The germline gives CDR1 SGHTA, CDR2 FQGNSA. The CDR3 region is CASSLGGGNSGNTIYF. Written as DNA, the CDR3 is TGTGCCAGCAGCTTAGGGGGGGGCAACTCTGGAAACACCATATATTTT.